The source of this T cell receptor beta chain is a study of blood T cell repertoires in COVID-19. Turning to the study itself: Collection of acute and convalescent COVID-19 samples took place in the United States, Italy and Spain.

Germline V lookup: CDR1 KGHSH, CDR2 LQKENI. V was shortened by 0 bases and J by 3 bases, with 9 bases between the two germline ends. The CDR3 runs 14 residues. Assay used: immunoSEQ multiplex PCR; TCRdb lists only in-frame clones, some missing. The sample contains about 350,000 clones, approximately 86% of which appear only once. Sequenced: peripheral blood. The TCR comes from a woman in her sixties with COVID-19, enrolled during active disease. V usage is TRBV18 and J usage is TRBJ2-7; D is possibly TRBD2 (6 bases). The DNA for the CDR3 is TGTGCCAGCTCACCACCCCGACTAGACTACGAGCAGTACTTC. It translates to CASSPPRLDYEQYF.